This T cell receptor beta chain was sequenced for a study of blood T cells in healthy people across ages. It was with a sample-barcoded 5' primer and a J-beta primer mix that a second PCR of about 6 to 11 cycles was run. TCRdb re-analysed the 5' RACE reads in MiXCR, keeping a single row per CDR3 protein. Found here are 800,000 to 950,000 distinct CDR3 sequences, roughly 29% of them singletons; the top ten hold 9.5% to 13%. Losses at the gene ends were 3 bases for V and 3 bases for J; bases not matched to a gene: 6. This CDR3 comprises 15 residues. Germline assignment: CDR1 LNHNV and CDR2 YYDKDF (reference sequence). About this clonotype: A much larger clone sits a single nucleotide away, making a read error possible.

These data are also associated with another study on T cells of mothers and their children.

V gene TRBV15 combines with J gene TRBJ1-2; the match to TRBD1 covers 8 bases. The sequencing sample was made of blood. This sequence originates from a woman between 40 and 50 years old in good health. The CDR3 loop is CATSSAKTGDYGYTF. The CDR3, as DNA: TGTGCCACCAGCAGTGCCAAGACAGGGGACTATGGCTACACCTTC.